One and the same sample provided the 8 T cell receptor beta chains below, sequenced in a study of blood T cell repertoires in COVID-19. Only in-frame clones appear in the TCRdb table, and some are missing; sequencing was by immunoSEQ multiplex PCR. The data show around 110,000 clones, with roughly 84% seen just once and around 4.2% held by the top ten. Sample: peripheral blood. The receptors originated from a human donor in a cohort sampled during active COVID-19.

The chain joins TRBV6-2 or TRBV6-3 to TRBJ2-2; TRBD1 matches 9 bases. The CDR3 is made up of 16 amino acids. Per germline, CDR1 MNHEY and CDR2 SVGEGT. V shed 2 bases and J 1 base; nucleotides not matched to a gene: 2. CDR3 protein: CASSYQGQGNTGELFF. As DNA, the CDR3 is TGTGCCAGCAGTTACCAGGGACAGGGGAACACCGGGGAGCTGTTTTTT.

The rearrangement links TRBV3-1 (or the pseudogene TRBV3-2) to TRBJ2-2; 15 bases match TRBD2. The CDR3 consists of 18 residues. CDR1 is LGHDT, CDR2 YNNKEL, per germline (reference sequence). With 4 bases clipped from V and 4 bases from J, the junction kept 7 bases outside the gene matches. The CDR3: CASSRGLAGGLSTGELFF. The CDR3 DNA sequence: TGTGCCAGCAGCCGCGGACTAGCGGGAGGGCTAAGCACCGGGGAGCTGTTTTTT.

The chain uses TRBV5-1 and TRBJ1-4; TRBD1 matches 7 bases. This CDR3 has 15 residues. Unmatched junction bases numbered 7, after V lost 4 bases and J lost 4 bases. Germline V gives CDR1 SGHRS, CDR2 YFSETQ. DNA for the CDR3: TGCGCCAGCAGCCTCCCAGGGGGGCATAATGAAAAACTGTTTTTT. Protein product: CASSLPGGHNEKLFF. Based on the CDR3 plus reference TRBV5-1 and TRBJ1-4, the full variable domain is KAGVTQTPRYLIKTRGQQVTLSCSPISGHRSVSWYQQTPGQGLQFLFEYFSETQRNKGNFPGRFSGRQFSNSRSEMNVSTLELGDSALYLCASSLPGGHNEKLFFGSGTQLSVL.

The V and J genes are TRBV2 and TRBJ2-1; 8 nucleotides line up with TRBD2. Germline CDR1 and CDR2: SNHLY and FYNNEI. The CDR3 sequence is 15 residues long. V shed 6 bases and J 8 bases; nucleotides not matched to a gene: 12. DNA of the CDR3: TGTGCCAGCAGACGAGAAGCGGGAGCTCAGGATGAGCAGTTCTTC. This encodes CASRREAGAQDEQFF.

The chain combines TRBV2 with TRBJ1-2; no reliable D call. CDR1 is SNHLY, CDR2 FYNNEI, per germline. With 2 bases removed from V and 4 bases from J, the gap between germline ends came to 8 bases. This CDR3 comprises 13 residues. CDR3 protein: CASSELRSYGYTF. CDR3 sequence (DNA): TGTGCCAGCAGTGAACTCAGAAGCTATGGCTACACCTTC.

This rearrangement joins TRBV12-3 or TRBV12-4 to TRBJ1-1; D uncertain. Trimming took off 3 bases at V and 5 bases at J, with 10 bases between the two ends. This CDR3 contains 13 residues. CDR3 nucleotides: TGTGCCAGCAGTTTCACGGAGAGGACTGAAGCTTTCTTT. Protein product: CASSFTERTEAFF.

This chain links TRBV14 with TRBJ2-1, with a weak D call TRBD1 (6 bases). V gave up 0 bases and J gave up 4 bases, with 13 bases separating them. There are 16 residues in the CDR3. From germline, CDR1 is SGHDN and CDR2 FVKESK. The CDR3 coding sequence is TGTGCCAGCAGCCAAGATCTGGACAGCCCTTACAATGAGCAGTTCTTC. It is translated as CASSQDLDSPYNEQFF.

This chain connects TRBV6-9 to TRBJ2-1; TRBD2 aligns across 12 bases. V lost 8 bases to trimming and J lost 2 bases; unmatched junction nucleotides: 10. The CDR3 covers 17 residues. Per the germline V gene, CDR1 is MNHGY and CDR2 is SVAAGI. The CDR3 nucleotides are TGTGCCAGCCTCGGACTAGCGGGGCCCTTTACCTACAATGAGCAGTTCTTC. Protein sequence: CASLGLAGPFTYNEQFF.